This T cell receptor beta chain was observed in a study of CD8 T cells in ankylosing spondylitis. Regarding the study as a whole: Disease-linked clones reportedly concentrated significantly in matched ankylosing spondylitis synovial fluid. In ankylosing spondylitis blood, a motif of roughly 8 highly homologous TCR beta variants appeared characteristic. Disease-linked clones bore a CD8+ phenotype and were relatively rare in peripheral blood.

The CDR3 length is 15 residues. V was clipped by 5 bases and J by 5 bases, with 18 bases between them. Germline CDR1 is SGHVS and CDR2 is FQNEAQ. This clonotype appeared a few times. Its antigen is not identified. TCRdb re-analysed the 5' RACE reads in MiXCR, keeping a single row per CDR3 protein. The table records 450,000 to 550,000 distinct CDR3 sequences, about 5.7% of them present only once. Sequenced input: blood, either unsorted or a sorted T cell fraction (not recorded which). This sequence was found in a male donor with ankylosing spondylitis. This chain links TRBV7-8 with TRBJ1-1; maybe TRBD1 (6 bases). CDR3 DNA: TGTGCCAGCAGCCTAAGACTGGGGGCGGAAACTGAAGCTTTCTTT. Its translation: CASSLRLGAETEAFF.